Listed below are T cell receptor beta chains from one sample, sequenced in a study of control samples from healthy donors and cancer patients. Sequencing used immunoSEQ multiplex PCR; TCRdb keeps in-frame clones, though not all of them. The sample includes just over 150,000 clones, just under 95% of them seen just once. The sequencing sample was made of blood. Receptors originate from a woman in her 40s in good health. The CDR3 runs from the conserved cysteine through the conserved F or W. Each record gives: CDR3 protein, CDR3 DNA, clone size, J gene, V gene, D gene. A D gene is named only where the DNA matches it firmly. Not all rows give a size; the values are once, few, many and, for expanded clones, a class.

CASRWGRSSYEQYF,TGTGCCAGCAGATGGGGACGGAGCTCCTACGAGCAGTACTTC,NA,TRBJ2-7,TRBV6-5,NA
CASTPRGETYEQYF,TGTGCCAGCACCCCCCGTGGAGAAACCTACGAGCAGTACTTC,NA,TRBJ2-7,TRBV7-9,NA
CASSFGGAAELFF,TGTGCCAGCAGCTTTGGGGGGGCGGCCGAGCTGTTTTTT,NA,TRBJ2-2,TRBV5-6,NA
CASSISTGTGPYEQYF,TGTGCCAGTAGTATTTCTACCGGGACAGGGCCCTACGAGCAGTACTTC,NA,TRBJ2-7,TRBV19,TRBD1
CASTGTRYTDTQYF,TGTGCCAGCACCGGGACTAGATACACAGATACGCAGTATTTT,NA,TRBJ2-3,TRBV2,TRBD2
CASIPDKGNEQFF,TGTGCCAGCATCCCCGACAAGGGGAATGAGCAGTTCTTC,NA,TRBJ2-1,TRBV21-1,NA
CSVEDYREGEQYF,TGCAGCGTTGAAGATTACAGGGAAGGCGAGCAGTACTTC,NA,TRBJ2-7,TRBV29-1,NA
CASSPGARGETQYF,TGTGCCAGCTCACCCGGAGCCCGAGGGGAGACCCAGTACTTC,NA,TRBJ2-5,TRBV18,NA
CAIRPGTSGWGELFF,TGTGCCATCAGACCCGGGACTAGCGGATGGGGGGAGCTGTTTTTT,NA,TRBJ2-2,TRBV10-3,TRBD2
CASSQEVYASTDTQYF,TGCGCCAGCAGCCAAGAAGTCTACGCTAGCACAGATACGCAGTATTTT,once,TRBJ2-3,TRBV4-3,NA
CATSRDGASQETQYF,TGTGCCACCAGCAGAGATGGTGCCAGTCAAGAGACCCAGTACTTC,NA,TRBJ2-5,TRBV15,NA
CAWSETGGGTSPYEQYF,TGTGCCTGGAGCGAAACCGGGGGCGGGACCTCCCCGTACGAGCAGTACTTC,NA,TRBJ2-7,TRBV30,NA
CASSQGGYSNQPQHF,TGTGCCAGCAGCCAAGGAGGATATAGCAATCAGCCCCAGCATTTT,NA,TRBJ1-5,TRBV3-1/TRBV3-2,NA
CASKSGGLGTEAFF,TGTGCCAGCAAGTCGGGAGGGTTGGGCACTGAAGCTTTCTTT,once,TRBJ1-1,TRBV21-1,NA
CASRPTSDRGSYGYTF,TGTGCCAGCAGACCCACATCGGACAGGGGGAGCTATGGCTACACCTTC,NA,TRBJ1-2,TRBV6-4,TRBD1
CASSQGVGAPAAQYF,TGTGCCAGCAGCCAAGGGGTGGGAGCGCCGGCGGCCCAGTACTTC,NA,TRBJ2-5,TRBV3-1/TRBV3-2,NA
CASRSGQPTYEQYF,TGCGCCAGCAGATCGGGGCAGCCTACCTACGAGCAGTACTTC,NA,TRBJ2-7,TRBV5-1,NA
CASSSPGEGAYGYTF,TGTGCCAGCAGTTCCCCGGGGGAGGGGGCCTATGGCTACACCTTC,NA,TRBJ1-2,TRBV6-6,TRBD1
CASSLISGKNIQYF,TGCGCCAGCAGCTTGATAAGCGGAAAAAACATTCAGTACTTC,once,TRBJ2-4,TRBV5-1,NA
CASSEWGDQPQHF,TGTGCCAGCAGTGAATGGGGGGATCAGCCCCAGCATTTT,NA,TRBJ1-5,TRBV25-1,NA
CASTRGGMSTGELFF,TGTGCCAGCACGCGGGGGGGGATGAGCACCGGGGAGCTGTTTTTT,NA,TRBJ2-2,TRBV27,TRBD2
CASSLWGNTEAFF,TGTGCCAGCAGCTTGTGGGGGAACACTGAAGCTTTCTTT,NA,TRBJ1-1,TRBV11-1,NA
CASSLPSRMTDLPAFF,TGTGCCAGCAGCCTCCCTTCGAGGATGACGGACCTTCCAGCTTTCTTT,NA,TRBJ1-1,TRBV7-8,NA
CASSESSGVTRSTDTQYF,TGTGCCAGCAGTGAGAGTAGTGGAGTGACACGAAGCACAGATACGCAGTATTTT,NA,TRBJ2-3,TRBV6-1,NA
CASSPFGGLTSYEQYF,TGTGCCAGCAGCCCCTTTGGCGGGTTGACCTCCTACGAGCAGTACTTC,NA,TRBJ2-7,TRBV7-8,NA
CATSRGGGSVETQYF,TGTGCCACCAGCAGAGGGGGGGGGAGTGTGGAGACCCAGTACTTC,NA,TRBJ2-5,TRBV15,TRBD2
CASSYSQQPGNGYTF,TGTGCCAGCAGTTACAGTCAACAACCTGGGAATGGCTACACCTTC,once,TRBJ1-2,TRBV6-2/TRBV6-3,NA
CASSEAVNYGYTF,TGTGCCAGCAGTGAGGCGGTTAACTATGGCTACACCTTC,NA,TRBJ1-2,TRBV25-1,NA
CASSLTSGSYEQYF,TGTGCCAGCAGCTTAACTAGCGGGAGTTACGAGCAGTACTTC,NA,TRBJ2-7,TRBV7-2,TRBD2
CASSRSGTKSDYGYTF,TGCGCCAGCAGCCGGAGTGGGACAAAAAGTGACTATGGCTACACCTTC,NA,TRBJ1-2,TRBV5-1,NA
CASSLVSLAGDRATYEQYF,TGTGCCAGCAGCTTAGTTTCACTAGCGGGAGATCGGGCGACCTACGAGCAGTACTTC,once,TRBJ2-7,TRBV11-2,TRBD2
CASSPPTVYNYGYTF,TGTGCCAGCTCACCCCCGACAGTTTATAACTATGGCTACACCTTC,NA,TRBJ1-2,TRBV18,NA
CASSLWATQGNEQFF,TGTGCCAGCAGCTTATGGGCCACACAGGGTAATGAGCAGTTCTTC,NA,TRBJ2-1,TRBV7-2,NA
CASSLGQSGNTIYF,TGTGCCAGCAGCTTAGGCCAGTCTGGAAACACCATATATTTT,NA,TRBJ1-3,TRBV7-2,NA
CASSGAAGGSYTF,TGTGCCAGCAGTGGGGCAGCAGGGGGGAGCTACACCTTC,few,TRBJ1-2,TRBV6-4,TRBD1
CAISESGSPGSNTEAFF,TGTGCCATCAGTGAAAGCGGCTCTCCGGGATCGAACACTGAAGCTTTCTTT,NA,TRBJ1-1,TRBV10-3,NA
CASNWETGSAEAFF,TGTGCCAGCAATTGGGAAACAGGGTCTGCTGAAGCTTTCTTT,NA,TRBJ1-1,TRBV2,NA
CASSPGTGNYYEQYF,TGTGCCAGCAGCCCCGGCACCGGGAACTACTACGAGCAGTACTTC,once,TRBJ2-7,TRBV11-2,NA
CASSLRGLQVGANVLTF,TGTGCCAGCAGCCTACGGGGGTTACAAGTTGGGGCCAACGTCCTGACTTTC,NA,TRBJ2-6,TRBV7-2,NA
CASSPDGNYGYTF,TGTGCCAGCTCACCAGACGGAAACTATGGCTACACCTTC,NA,TRBJ1-2,TRBV18,NA
CASSEQGGGGYTF,TGTGCCAGCAGTGAACAGGGTGGAGGTGGCTACACCTTC,NA,TRBJ1-2,TRBV2,NA
CASSENSPLHF,TGTGCCAGCAGTGAAAATTCACCCCTCCACTTT,NA,TRBJ1-6,TRBV6-6,NA
CAIRGTDTQYF,TGTGCCATCAGGGGTACAGATACGCAGTATTTT,NA,TRBJ2-3,TRBV10-3,NA
CASTSGQGKAFF,TGTGCCAGCACCTCTGGACAGGGTAAAGCTTTCTTT,NA,TRBJ1-1,TRBV25-1,TRBD1
CASSLDPGGQGNTIYF,TGCGCCAGCAGCTTGGATCCCGGGGGGCAGGGAAACACCATATATTTT,NA,TRBJ1-3,TRBV5-1,NA
CASSRVGGLEKLFF,TGTGCCAGCAGCCGGGTAGGGGGTCTGGAAAAACTGTTTTTT,once,TRBJ1-4,TRBV27,NA
CASSVESLAGPHNEQFF,TGTGCCAGCAGCGTAGAATCTTTAGCGGGGCCCCACAATGAGCAGTTCTTC,NA,TRBJ2-1,TRBV9,TRBD2
CASRLTGNSPLHF,TGTGCCAGCCGCCTAACAGGGAATTCACCCCTCCACTTT,NA,TRBJ1-6,TRBV6-5,NA
CASSERGQILYNEQFF,TGTGCCAGCAGTGAAAGGGGTCAAATTCTCTACAATGAGCAGTTCTTC,NA,TRBJ2-1,TRBV2,NA
CASSLKRLNEKLFF,TGTGCCAGCAGCTTAAAGAGACTAAATGAAAAACTGTTTTTT,NA,TRBJ1-4,TRBV7-9,NA
CASIPRDRGTEAFF,TGTGCCAGTATCCCTCGGGACAGGGGCACTGAAGCTTTCTTT,NA,TRBJ1-1,TRBV19,TRBD1
CASSLEGRGGGYTF,TGTGCCAGCAGCTTGGAGGGAAGAGGAGGAGGCTACACCTTC,NA,TRBJ1-2,TRBV5-4,NA
CASSRGTGVGYTF,TGTGCCAGTAGCCGAGGGACAGGCGTTGGCTACACCTTC,NA,TRBJ1-2,TRBV19,TRBD1
CASSDPKVDTQYF,TGTGCCAGCAGTGACCCTAAGGTCGATACGCAGTATTTT,NA,TRBJ2-3,TRBV6-1,NA
CASKGGRATEQFF,TGTGCCAGCAAGGGCGGGAGGGCGACTGAGCAGTTCTTC,NA,TRBJ2-1,TRBV2,TRBD2
CASSQEEVHEAFF,TGCGCCAGCAGCCAAGAGGAGGTCCATGAAGCTTTCTTT,NA,TRBJ1-1,TRBV4-1,NA